This T cell receptor beta chain originates from a study of cytomegalovirus exposure and HLA in healthy donors. Study in general: Among the 398 genotyped donors, around 81% were placed in the Caucasian-associated ancestry cluster.

It was with 60 Vbeta and 13 Jbeta primers that the PCR ran. The method was immunoSEQ multiplex PCR; TCRdb's version includes in-frame clones alone and lacks a portion of them. The sample has tens of thousands of clones; 82% are singletons. Trimming pared 3 bases from V and 4 bases from J, leaving 14 bases between. The CDR3 extends over 14 amino acids. Germline V gene sequence: CDR1 SGDLS, CDR2 YYNGEE. Study results and caveats: Common viral pathogens seemed, in a later analysis, to connect with several of the most significant clusters. A later analysis reportedly found that, within productive TCRs, an Asian-associated ancestry cluster had fewer N-insertions than the mean observed across the roughly 700 donors. A few V segments could not be told apart, such as TRBV6-2 and TRBV6-3, and were left out.

In regard to this clone: What it binds is not known.

This clonotype originated in a middle-aged man in good health and CMV-seronegative. The rearrangement links TRBV9 to TRBJ2-7; perhaps TRBD2 as D (5 bases). Sequencing was performed on PBMCs. CDR3: CASSAPGREYEQYF. CDR3 in DNA: TGTGCCAGCAGCGCCCCGGGAAGGGAGTACGAGCAGTACTTC.